This T cell receptor (beta chain) was identified during a study of T-cell memory formation after mild COVID-19 (dated by TCRdb to the early 2020s). With respect to the entire study: TCR sequence clusters from the two donors were found to be largely donor specific. Longitudinal TCRalpha and TCRbeta repertoire sequencing tracked T-cell clones expanding and contracting after mild COVID-19 in a couple of donors. The cohort comprised two young, previously healthy adult volunteers, one female and one male. Broad study findings and their caveats: Only a couple of mild cases were covered in the study, and larger cohorts including severe cases with pre-infection samples were considered necessary. Some responding clones were detected in pre-infection memory, which suggested that pre-existing cross-reactive memory T cells had joined the SARS-CoV-2 response. Balanced CD4/CD8 phenotypes were observed for clones contracting from day 15 to 85, whereas a bias towards CD4+ was observed for a second wave of clones expanding from day 15 to 37. The second-wave clones that peaked on day 37 were not confirmed to be SARS-CoV-2 specific. Contracting CD4+ clones were located mainly in the CM and EM memory subsets, whereas CD8+ clones were found to be enriched in EMRA.

Sequencing took place on an Illumina NovaSeq 6000. TCRalpha and TCRbeta cDNA libraries were constructed by 5'RACE with constant-segment primers, with sample barcodes and unique molecular identifiers being introduced. Trizol reagent was used to extract RNA from every sample. Library amplification was performed in two PCR steps, and a second sample barcode and Illumina TruSeq adapters were introduced in the second step. Sequencing of libraries was performed on an Illumina NovaSeq with 2 x 150 bp paired-end reads. The original pipeline was this. With migec v1.2.7, reads were demultiplexed and then collapsed into UMI-guided consensus sequences. Using mixcr v2.1.11, UMI consensuses were aligned to TRA and TRB V and J templates and then assembled into clonotypes. A clonotype was counted as expanded or contracted only when both edgeR and NoisET called the clonotype significant, with the noise models trained on biological replicates. edgeR calls used a false discovery rate-adjusted p below 0.01 and a log2 fold-change threshold of 1. PCA with hierarchical clustering of max-normalized trajectories of the 1000 most abundant clonotypes was used as exploratory dynamics analysis. Each responding clone was given a CD4 or CD8 phenotype based on the CD4+ and CD8+ repertoires, which had been sequenced separately. Using fastp trimming at Q25 and MiXCR clonotype assembly, TCRdb reanalyzed the public sequencing data and kept in-frame beta chains. Every CDR3 protein is listed once, alongside the most common genes and DNA of its rows. V and J calls and clone size were set by TCRdb, not the authors. Across this sample there are roughly 400,000 distinct CDR3 sequences, with about 24% seen only once. Together, the top ten hold around 8.8% of the sample.

This clonotype was found a few times. The antigen it binds to is not known. A read error may be the cause here, since a much bigger clone is one base away. Ficoll-Paque density gradient centrifugation was the method used to isolate PBMCs. The trim is 5 bases for V and 0 bases for J, with a gap of 6 bases between the germline ends. For CDR1 and CDR2, the germline V gene lists SGHVS and FNYEAQ. Including cysteine and phenylalanine, the CDR3 has 13 amino acids. CDR3 DNA is the only sequence kept; it has 39 bases, read in frame from the first base. This clonotype originated in an adult woman who had mild COVID-19 (a few samples of this study predate the infection). The sample titles of this study are shuffled in the database, so cell type and time point are left out; the donor was told from shared clones. In this chain, TRBV7-6 is recombined with TRBJ2-3; confidence is insufficient to name the D gene. The sequenced sample was PBMCs or a T cell subset sorted from them (not recorded which). Here is the DNA: TGTGCCAGCAGCGACACTAGCACAGATACGCAGTATTTT. Its coded protein is CASSDTSTDTQYF.